This T cell receptor beta chain emerged from a study of blood T cell repertoires in COVID-19. Trimming at V came to 2 bases and at J to 4 bases, leaving 6 bases not matched to a gene. Germline values: CDR1 LGHNA, CDR2 YNFKEQ. The CDR3 loop spans 15 amino acids. In the authors' methods: From reference gene primer amplification, estimates of nucleated cell counts were derived. Generated by immunoSEQ multiplex PCR, the TCRdb table keeps only in-frame clones and is missing some. Clone size and V and J calls were adopted from that table, with D and trimming inferred from the DNA. Of around 18,000 clones listed, about 91% are singletons.

The sequenced sample consisted of peripheral blood. The chain carries TRBV4-2 and TRBJ2-5; 8 nucleotides line up with TRBD1. The sequence derives from a man in his sixties with active COVID-19. DNA of the CDR3: TGTGCCAGCAGCCAACCTACAGGGACAGGAGAGACCCAGTACTTC. It encodes CASSQPTGTGETQYF.